What follows are 27 T cell receptor beta chains derived from one specimen sequenced in a study of CD8+CD57+ T cells in acquired aplastic anemia. The template for TCR beta VDJ and CDR3 sequence profiling was genomic DNA. TCRdb re-called the reads through MiXCR, storing one row per CDR3 protein. The repertoire has about 260,000 distinct CDR3 sequences, approximately 82% of them found once; the top ten carry less than 50%. It was patients with CD8+CD57+ cell expansion by flow cytometry who were chosen for sequencing. Sequencing used sorted CD4+, CD8+, or CD8+CD57+ T cells (not recorded which) from PBMCs. These receptor sequences come from a human donor with aplastic anemia.

Turning to this clonotype: The CDR3 carries no conserved terminal phenylalanine or tryptophan, so it likely arises from a read error. The DNA is omitted, as the CDR3 cannot be located on it reliably, and the CDR3 follows TCRdb's listing. The chain recombines TRBV2 with TRBJ2-3; TRBD2 was called by the table and not checked on the DNA. From germline, CDR1 is SNHLY and CDR2 FYNNEI. Counting both end residues, the CDR3 totals 14 amino acids. CDR3 sequence: CASSVAGGPEPQYG.

The V gene is TRBV5-1, the J gene TRBJ2-5; no firm D call. Per germline, CDR1 SGHRS and CDR2 YFSETQ. Trimming removed 1 base from V and 4 bases from J, with 11 bases in between. The length of the CDR3 is 14 residues. CDR3 in DNA: TGCGCCAGCAGCTTGTACGGTACCACAGAGACCCAGTACTTC. Protein product: CASSLYGTTETQYF.

The chain combines TRBV2 with TRBJ2-3; D not resolved. Deletions cut 8 bases from V and 1 base from J, with 10 bases between. The germline V gene encodes CDR1 SNHLY and CDR2 FYNNEI. CDR3 length: 13 residues. The CDR3 DNA is TGTGCCAGCGGCCTCCCGGGCACAGATACGCAGTATTTT. Translating gives CASGLPGTDTQYF.

This clonotype was counted a single time. V is TRBV11-1 and J is TRBJ1-2, with a weak D call TRBD1 (6 bases). This CDR3 spans 17 amino acids. Between the trimmed V and J ends, which lost 10 bases and 3 bases, there was a span of 27 bases. Looked up from germline, CDR1 is SGHAT and CDR2 is FQDESV (reference sequence). The CDR3 region has the DNA TGTGCCACAACAACCGGGACACTCTTTCGACGGGACTATGGCTACACCTTC. Translated: CATTTGTLFRRDYGYTF.

To note about this clonotype: One end of the junction is discordant with germline, which a read error may explain. The chain uses TRBV11-3 and TRBJ2-1, with D perhaps TRBD1 (6 bases). Per the germline V gene, CDR1 is SGHNT and CDR2 is YENEEA. The CDR3 length is 14 residues. The CDR3 DNA is TGCGCCAGCAGCCAAGGACAGTCCCCCAATGAGCAGTTCTTC. This translates into CASSQGQSPNEQFF.

Regarding this clonotype: The junction departs from the called germline gene at one end, perhaps through a read error. The J gene is TRBJ2-5, the V gene TRBV15; 9 nucleotides align to TRBD1. This CDR3 spans 14 amino acids. Germline V gives CDR1 LNHNV, CDR2 YYDKDF (reference sequence). CDR3 protein: CATSRDRQGGTQQF. DNA for the CDR3: TGTGCCACCAGCAGAGATAGACAGGGGGGGACCCAGCAGTTC.

Only a few counts were recorded for this clonotype. The rearrangement joins TRBV18 to TRBJ2-7; 10 bases are shared with TRBD1. The J segment lost 3 bases and the V segment lost 0 bases, leaving 5 bases of the junction unmatched. The CDR3 extends over 16 amino acids. Germline CDR1 KGHSH, CDR2 LQKENI. CDR3: CASSPPGTGVLYEQYF. The CDR3 DNA is TGTGCCAGCTCACCACCCGGGACAGGGGTCCTCTACGAGCAGTACTTC.

To note about this clonotype: This may arise from a read error, as a much more abundant clone is one base away. J is TRBJ1-2 and V is TRBV7-9; the D gene is possibly TRBD1 (5 bases). The CDR3 is made up of 15 amino acids. CDR1 SEHNR and CDR2 FQNEAQ come from the germline V gene (reference sequence). Trimming cost V 3 bases and J 14 bases, with 25 bases left between them. The CDR3 here is CASSFQRSGGDDETF. CDR3 DNA sequence: TGTGCCAGCAGCTTTCAAAGAAGCGGGGGGGACGATGAGACCTTC.

The chain links TRBV2 to TRBJ2-7; D not resolved. Germline V gives CDR1 SNHLY, CDR2 FYNNEI. The length of the CDR3 is 11 residues. Between the trimmed V and J ends, which lost 8 bases and 6 bases, there was a span of 11 bases. CDR3 loop: CASSGTVEQYF. CDR3 sequence (DNA): TGTGCCAGCTCAGGTACCGTCGAGCAGTACTTC.

In nucleotides, the CDR3 is TGTGCCAGCAGCCTCGGGCCCGGGTATGGCTACACCTTC. Translated: CASSLGPGYGYTF. V is TRBV7-9 and J is TRBJ1-2; D is ambiguous. V lost 5 bases, J lost 5 bases, and 12 bases lay in between. The CDR3 covers 13 residues. Germline V gene data show CDR1 as SEHNR and CDR2 as FQNEAQ (reference sequence).

Note on this clonotype: Relative to the germline gene, one junction end is altered; a read error may explain this. The CDR3 DNA reads as TGTGCCAGCGGCTTCGCGGGAGGTCACGCGACGCATTTT. Protein product: CASGFAGGHATHF. This chain connects TRBV7-2 to TRBJ2-3, with 8 bases matching TRBD2. In germline, CDR1 is SGHTA, CDR2 FQGNSA. This CDR3 comprises 13 residues. The full variable domain, completed using reference TRBV7-2 and TRBJ2-3, is GAGVSQSPSNKVTEKGKDVELRCDPISGHTALYWYRQSLGQGLEFLIYFQGNSAPDKSGLPSDRFSAERTGGSVSTLTIQRTQQEDSAVYLCASGFAGGHATHFGPGTRLTVL.

In the case of this clonotype: The CDR3 end shows no conserved phenylalanine or tryptophan, and so a read error is likely. This chain connects TRBV7-9 to TRBJ2-2; a possible D gene is TRBD2 (5 bases). The CDR3 consists of 12 residues. The germline gives CDR1 SEHNR, CDR2 FQNEAQ (reference sequence). CDR3 in amino acids: CASNVVPGELFH. The CDR3 region has the DNA TGTGCCAGCAACGTAGTGCCCGGGGAACTGTTTCAT.

This sequence joins TRBV7-9 and TRBJ2-7; TRBD2 matches at 8 bases. The DNA end favors TRBJ2-5, so the J call may be wrong. Germline V CDR1 and CDR2: SEHNR, FQNEAQ (reference sequence). The CDR3 is 15 residues long. Here the CDR3 DNA reads TGTGCCAGCAGCTTCCTCGGGAGGGCCGAGGAGACCCAGTACTTC. Residues: CASSFLGRAEETQYF.

The chain uses TRBV7-8 and TRBJ2-7; D is unclear. Trimming took off 3 bases at V and 3 bases at J, with 24 bases between the two ends. From germline, CDR1 is SGHVS and CDR2 FQNEAQ. The CDR3 totals 18 residues. For the CDR3, the DNA is TGTGCCAGCAGCTTTCATCCAGGCGCGGATGCCCTTTACTACGAGCAGTACGTC. Translation gives CASSFHPGADALYYEQYV.

This chain joins TRBV7-8 and TRBJ1-1, with no clear D. CDR3 length equals 13 residues. V was cut by 2 bases and J by 12 bases, with 16 bases left in between. Germline CDR1 reads SGHVS; CDR2 reads FQNEAQ. CDR3 DNA sequence: TGTGCCAGCAGCTTACCAGGAGGCACCGATACTTTCTTT. It is translated as CASSLPGGTDTFF.

The chain links TRBV7-9 to TRBJ2-1; maybe TRBD2 (7 bases). The CDR3 runs to 15 residues. The V gene's germline CDR1 is SEHNR and CDR2 FQNEAQ (reference sequence). Trimming took off 3 bases at V and 8 bases at J, with 17 bases between the two ends. The CDR3, as DNA: TGTGCCAGCAGCTTGGTAAGGGGGGGGAACTATGAGCAGTTCTTC. Translating gives CASSLVRGGNYEQFF.

As regards this clonotype: A read error may account for a junction end that differs from germline. The chain links TRBV9 to TRBJ2-1; TRBD1 is a possible D gene (6 bases). The CDR3 loop spans 13 amino acids. The germline V gene has CDR1 SGDLS and CDR2 YYNGEE. The CDR3 sequence is CASSQGLPGSLSF. The CDR3 DNA reads as TGTGCCAGCAGCCAGGGGCTACCGGGAAGTCTGTCCTTC.

The chain couples TRBV7-7 to TRBJ2-7; D might be TRBD2 (5 bases). The CDR3 has 13 residues. CDR1 is SSHAT, CDR2 FNYEAQ, per germline (reference sequence). The CDR3 DNA follows: TGTGCTAGCAGCTCGGGGAGCTCCTACGAGCAGTACGTC. Translating gives CASSSGSSYEQYV.

This clonotype was observed a few times. The chain joins TRBV7-2 to TRBJ1-6; TRBD1 is a possible D gene (6 bases). V was clipped by 3 bases and J by 11 bases, with 20 bases between them. There are 16 residues in the CDR3. The V gene's germline CDR1 is SGHTA and CDR2 FQGNSA. The CDR3, as DNA: TGTGCCAGCAGCTTGGGGGGGGGCGGCTACAATGCACCCCTCCACTTT. Amino acids: CASSLGGGGYNAPLHF.

The rearrangement uses TRBV5-1 and TRBJ2-3, with TRBD1 matching over 11 bases. Germline-derived CDR1 and CDR2 are SGHRS and YFSETQ. V shed 3 bases, J shed 6 bases, and the junction held 3 bases outside the gene matches. The CDR3 covers 14 residues. The CDR3 reads CASSWDRGSDTQYF. CDR3 in DNA: TGCGCCAGCAGCTGGGACAGGGGGAGCGATACGCAGTATTTT.

Comments on this clonotype: Its ends do not fully match the called genes, so a read error is possible. V is TRBV7-2 and J is TRBJ2-5; D remains ambiguous. Looked up from germline, CDR1 is SGHTA and CDR2 is FQGNSA. The CDR3 has 14 residues. The CDR3 nucleotides read TGTGCCACCAGCAGAGCCAGCGAGCAAGAGAAGAAGCAGTTC. Translation: CATSRASEQEKKQF.

J is TRBJ2-4 and V is TRBV5-5; D is undetermined. CDR3 length: 12 residues. The ends were cut back, 7 bases at V and 8 bases at J, with 13 bases in the middle. Germline V lookup: CDR1 SGHKS, CDR2 YYEKEE (reference sequence). CDR3 coding DNA: TGTGCCAGCGGCTCCTCTGAGGACATTCAGTACTTC. It translates to CASGSSEDIQYF.

The rearrangement links TRBV2 to TRBJ2-7; D tentatively fits TRBD1 or TRBD2 (5 bases each). The CDR3 has 16 residues. Trimming cost V 6 bases and J 7 bases, with 25 bases left between them. Germline assignment: CDR1 SNHLY and CDR2 FYNNEI. This chain's CDR3 is CASSQVAWGSRHEQYF. CDR3 bases: TGTGCCAGCAGCCAAGTCGCCTGGGGGAGTCGGCATGAGCAGTACTTC.

This clonotype was seen a handful of times. A much larger clone differs from this one at a single base, so this may be a read error. The J gene is TRBJ1-1, the V gene TRBV30; D uncertain. The germline V gene has CDR1 GTSNPN and CDR2 SVGIG (reference sequence). CDR3 size: 10 residues. The CDR3 sequence is CAWIRTVAFF. The CDR3 DNA sequence: TGTGCCTGGATCCGGACTGTAGCTTTCTTT.

This chain connects TRBV7-3 to TRBJ1-2; no definite D call. Germline V gives CDR1 SGHTA, CDR2 FQGTGA. V was clipped by 3 bases and J by 14 bases, with 25 bases between them. This CDR3 spans 15 amino acids. CDR3 bases: TGTGCCAGCAGCTTCGCCGGCGGAGGGCTATATGGCTCTACCTTC. Translating gives CASSFAGGGLYGSTF.

There are a few counts of this clonotype. V and J are TRBV19 and TRBJ2-1; possibly TRBD2 for D (6 bases). CDR3 size: 15 residues. Trimming cost V 1 base and J 1 base, with 8 bases left between them. Germline V lookup: CDR1 LNHDA, CDR2 SQIVND (reference sequence). CDR3 sequence reads: CASSIAGTSYNEQFF. The CDR3, as DNA: TGTGCCAGTAGTATAGCGGGGACTTCCTACAATGAGCAGTTCTTC. The full variable domain, with the rest looked up from reference TRBV19 and TRBJ2-1, is DGGITQSPKYLFRKEGQNVTLSCEQNLNHDAMYWYRQDPGQGLRLIYYSQIVNDFQKGDIAEGYSVSREKKESFPLTVTSAQKNPTAFYLCASSIAGTSYNEQFFGPGTRLTVL.

To note about this clonotype: Germline is not matched at one junction end, which may reflect a read error. J is TRBJ2-3 and V is TRBV7-6; a weak D match, TRBD1 (6 bases). The CDR3 is made up of 14 amino acids. Germline V gene sequence: CDR1 SGHVS, CDR2 FNYEAQ. CDR3 loop: CASSLDVTGNTEAF. As DNA, the CDR3 is TGTGCCAGCAGCTTAGATGTAACAGGGAACACTGAAGCTTTT.